This passage covers 2 T cell receptor beta chains from one sample sequenced in a study of T cell responses to AZD1222 COVID-19 vaccine. Profiling relied on immunoSEQ multiplex PCR, and the TCRdb table lists in-frame clones only, not all of them. Counted here are 90,000 to 140,000 clones, roughly nine tenths occurring once; the ten biggest clones make up over 35%. The sample consisted of peripheral blood, taken 28 days after the second AZD1222 dose. The receptors were gathered from an adult who received the AZD1222 COVID-19 vaccine.

The V and J genes are TRBV7-2 and TRBJ2-7; 8 nucleotides match TRBD1. Per germline, CDR1 SGHTA and CDR2 FQGNSA. The CDR3 is 16 amino acids. V dropped 4 bases and J dropped 0; count of bases not matched to a gene: 8. CDR3 residues: CASSYRWDRTSYEQYF. In DNA form, the CDR3 reads TGTGCCAGCAGCTATCGGTGGGACAGGACCTCCTACGAGCAGTACTTC.

The gene calls are TRBV27 and TRBJ2-7; D may be TRBD1 (6 bases). The germline V gene encodes CDR1 MNHEY and CDR2 SMNVEV (reference sequence). The germline V and J ends were trimmed by 1 base and 3 bases, with 13 bases remaining between them. CDR3 size: 15 residues. The CDR3 reads CASSLLGVGGYEQYF. The DNA of the CDR3 is TGTGCCAGCAGTTTATTGGGAGTAGGGGGCTACGAGCAGTACTTC.